Each of the 22 T cell receptor beta chains below was sequenced from the same sample in a study of cytomegalovirus exposure and HLA in healthy donors. 13 Jbeta primers and 60 Vbeta primers were used for the PCR. Sequencing was performed with immunoSEQ multiplex PCR; in TCRdb, only in-frame clones are kept and a portion is missing. The sample carries over 150,000 clones, approximately 80% recorded once. The source material was PBMCs. These receptor sequences come from a woman in her forties in good health and CMV-seropositive.

The CDR3 DNA is TGTGCCAGCACCGTAGCGGGTCGGGCAGATACGCAGTATTTT. It yields the protein CASTVAGRADTQYF. The V gene is TRBV28, the J gene TRBJ2-3, with TRBD2 matching 7 bases. Looked up from germline, CDR1 is MDHEN and CDR2 is SYDVKM. With V trimmed by 7 bases and J by 4 bases, 8 bases remained unmatched. The length of the CDR3 is 14 residues.

The chain joins TRBV7-9 to TRBJ1-4; 8 bases are a match to TRBD1. The CDR3 sequence is 14 residues long. Losses at the gene ends were 4 bases for V and 7 bases for J; bases not matched to a gene: 5. Germline V gene lookup returns CDR1 SEHNR and CDR2 FQNEAQ (reference sequence). CDR3 amino acids: CASSSTGGSEKLFF. The CDR3 nucleotides read TGTGCCAGCAGCTCTACAGGGGGTAGTGAAAAACTGTTTTTT.

This clone showed up just once. The gene calls are TRBV6-1 and TRBJ1-2, with D tentatively TRBD1 (5 bases). The CDR3 totals 11 residues. CDR1 is MNHNS and CDR2 is SASEGT in the germline V gene. V was cut by 6 bases and J by 14 bases, with 16 bases left in between. CDR3 protein: CASSVPGLLTF. The CDR3 nucleotides are TGTGCCAGCAGCGTCCCGGGACTTCTAACCTTC.

The rearrangement uses TRBV30 and TRBJ1-1, with a tentative D call TRBD1 (6 bases). Looked up from germline, CDR1 is GTSNPN and CDR2 is SVGIG (reference sequence). With 4 bases removed from V and 0 bases from J, the gap between germline ends came to 12 bases. The CDR3 has 14 residues. This CDR3 reads CAWTRGSMNTEAFF. The CDR3 DNA is TGTGCCTGGACCAGGGGAAGTATGAACACTGAAGCTTTCTTT. Using reference TRBV30 and TRBJ1-1 for the parts outside the CDR3, the full variable domain is SQTIHQWPATLVQPVGSPLSLECTVEGTSNPNLYWYRQAAGRGLQLLFYSVGIGQISSEVPQNLSASRPQDRQFILSSKKLLLSDSGFYLCAWTRGSMNTEAFFGQGTRLTVV.

The J gene is TRBJ2-3, the V gene TRBV28; D remains ambiguous. CDR1 MDHEN and CDR2 SYDVKM come from the germline V gene. V was clipped by 5 bases and J by 3 bases, with 12 bases between them. This CDR3 has 14 residues. The CDR3 DNA is TGTGCCAGCAGTCCGTTGAGGTTGACAGATACGCAGTATTTT. Protein sequence: CASSPLRLTDTQYF.

The CDR3 nucleotides read TGTGCCAGCAGCTTAGGCACAGGGGGCGAGCAGTACTTC. Its translation: CASSLGTGGEQYF. The chain employs TRBV13 and TRBJ2-7, with TRBD1 matching 8 bases. The CDR3 consists of 13 residues. CDR1 and CDR2 (germline): PRHDT, FYEKMQ (reference sequence). V lost 0 bases, J lost 6 bases, and 1 base stayed unmatched.

This chain links TRBV30 with TRBJ2-6; 7 nucleotides align to TRBD1. Germline assignment: CDR1 GTSNPN and CDR2 SVGIG (reference sequence). CDR3 size: 17 residues. V was pared by 7 bases and J by 0 bases, with 12 bases of the junction left unmatched. The CDR3 DNA sequence: TGTGCCTCCACCTCGGGACAGAGCATCTCTGGGGCCAACGTCCTGACTTTC. Translation: CASTSGQSISGANVLTF.

This chain joins TRBV7-2 and TRBJ2-1; TRBD2 is a possible D gene (6 bases). The ends were cut back, 1 base at V and 7 bases at J, with 14 bases in the middle. Germline V gene sequence: CDR1 SGHTA, CDR2 FQGNSA. The CDR3 loop spans 15 amino acids. The CDR3 loop reads CASSLGAGGWNEQFF. The CDR3 DNA sequence: TGTGCCAGCAGCTTAGGCGCTGGAGGGTGGAATGAGCAGTTCTTC.

Comment on this clone: A junction end diverges from the germline sequence, so it may reflect a read error. The CDR3 DNA reads TGTTCCAGCAGCTTAGGGACAGGGAAGGGTATTAAAGAGACCCAGTACTTC. It encodes CSSSLGTGKGIKETQYF. The chain couples TRBV7-9 to TRBJ2-5; TRBD1 matches 9 bases. From germline, CDR1 is SEHNR and CDR2 FQNEAQ (reference sequence). The CDR3 is 17 amino acids.

The chain carries TRBV10-3 and TRBJ1-1; D might be TRBD1 (6 bases). CDR3 length equals 13 residues. The V end lost 3 bases, the J end lost 7 bases, and 12 bases lay between the germline ends. Germline V gene sequence: CDR1 ENHRY, CDR2 SYGVKD. This CDR3 is CAISEAGTFEAFF. For the CDR3, the DNA is TGTGCCATCAGTGAAGCAGGGACATTTGAAGCTTTCTTT.

The chain recombines TRBV6-5 with TRBJ2-3, with D unclear. CDR3 length equals 13 residues. Germline CDR1 MNHEY, CDR2 SVGAGI. Between the trimmed V and J ends, which lost 2 bases and 5 bases, there was a span of 8 bases. In DNA, the CDR3 is TGTGCCAGCAGTTACGGGTCGGGAGATACGCAGTATTTT. Its translation is CASSYGSGDTQYF.

CDR3 sequence reads: CASSQDRVNYGYTF. In DNA form, the CDR3 reads TGTGCCAGCAGCCAGGACAGGGTGAACTATGGCTACACCTTC. The V call is TRBV2, the J call TRBJ1-2; TRBD1 matches 8 bases. Trimming at V came to 6 bases and at J to 2 bases, leaving 5 bases not matched to a gene. Germline CDR1 SNHLY, CDR2 FYNNEI. The CDR3 extends over 14 amino acids.

The chain couples TRBV28 to TRBJ2-7, with 7 bases identical to TRBD1. Losses at the gene ends were 5 bases for V and 0 bases for J; bases not matched to a gene: 7. The CDR3 sequence is 15 residues long. The V gene's germline CDR1 is MDHEN and CDR2 SYDVKM. The CDR3 loop is CASSPGTVRSYEQYF. In DNA, the CDR3 is TGTGCCAGCAGTCCTGGGACAGTACGCTCCTACGAGCAGTACTTC.

The rearrangement links TRBV18 to TRBJ2-2; 8 bases are a match to TRBD1. J gave up 1 base and V 4 bases, and 2 bases lay outside the gene matches. This CDR3 region has 15 residues. Germline V gene data show CDR1 as KGHSH and CDR2 as LQKENI. The CDR3 loop reads CASSLGQGNTGELFF. The CDR3 bases are TGTGCCAGCTCACTCGGACAGGGGAACACCGGGGAGCTGTTTTTT.

The chain uses TRBV14 and TRBJ2-1; 8 bases map to TRBD2. The length of the CDR3 is 18 residues. Looked up from germline, CDR1 is SGHDN and CDR2 is FVKESK. Trimming removed 0 bases from V and 3 bases from J; junction bases left unmatched: 10. The DNA for the CDR3 is TGTGCCAGCAGCCAAGAATCTATTAGCGGGGTGGGCTACAATGAGCAGTTCTTC. Residues: CASSQESISGVGYNEQFF. Combining the CDR3 with reference TRBV14 and TRBJ2-1 gives the whole variable domain EAGVTQFPSHSVIEKGQTVTLRCDPISGHDNLYWYRRVMGKEIKFLLHFVKESKQDESGMPNNRFLAERTGGTYSTLKVQPAELEDSGVYFCASSQESISGVGYNEQFFGPGTRLTVL.

The rearrangement uses TRBV19 and TRBJ1-5; the match to TRBD1 covers 9 bases. The CDR3 runs to 15 residues. Germline CDR1 and CDR2: LNHDA and SQIVND (reference sequence). With V trimmed by 4 bases and J by 5 bases, 6 bases remained unmatched. CDR3 protein: CASSRGQGRYQPQHF. The CDR3 region has the DNA TGTGCCAGTAGTAGAGGACAGGGGCGTTATCAGCCCCAGCATTTT.

As DNA, the CDR3 is TGCGCCAGCAGCTTGGATTGGGGGGGCCGGGATGAGCAGTTCTTC. Protein: CASSLDWGGRDEQFF. This chain links TRBV5-1 with TRBJ2-1, with a tentative D call TRBD2 (7 bases). The V gene's germline CDR1 is SGHRS and CDR2 YFSETQ. This CDR3 spans 15 amino acids. The V and J ends lost 0 bases and 8 bases respectively, with 15 bases between them.

The genes are TRBV30 and TRBJ2-4; D possibly corresponds to TRBD1 (5 bases). The CDR3 is 12 amino acids. Trimming stripped 2 bases from V and 5 bases from J, with 7 bases between. Germline-derived CDR1 and CDR2 are GTSNPN and SVGIG (reference sequence). CDR3 nucleotide sequence: TGTGCCTGGAGTCCCAGGGAAAACATTCAGTACTTC. Translation gives CAWSPRENIQYF. Variable domain in full (rest from reference TRBV30 and TRBJ2-4): SQTIHQWPATLVQPVGSPLSLECTVEGTSNPNLYWYRQAAGRGLQLLFYSVGIGQISSEVPQNLSASRPQDRQFILSSKKLLLSDSGFYLCAWSPRENIQYFGAGTRLSVL.

V is TRBV10-1 and J is TRBJ2-1; 12 bases align to TRBD2. Trimming cost V 4 bases and J 9 bases; bases outside gene matches: 10. There are 16 residues in the CDR3. The germline V gene has CDR1 WNHNN and CDR2 SYGVQD (reference sequence). CDR3 amino acids: CASSATASGRAFEQFF. CDR3 DNA: TGCGCCAGCAGTGCCACTGCTAGCGGGAGGGCATTTGAGCAGTTCTTC.

The V and J genes are TRBV7-2 and TRBJ2-5, with TRBD2 matching 11 bases. The V gene's germline CDR1 is SGHTA and CDR2 FQGNSA. V was clipped by 1 base and J by 5 bases; unmatched bases: 6. The CDR3 sequence is 16 residues long. In DNA form, the CDR3 reads TGTGCCAGCAGCTTAGTTCTAGCGGGGGGCTGGGAGACCCAGTACTTC. Translating gives CASSLVLAGGWETQYF.

The chain recombines TRBV30 with TRBJ2-7; 10 bases are shared with TRBD2. CDR1 GTSNPN and CDR2 SVGIG come from the germline V gene (reference sequence). The CDR3 length is 12 residues. Trimming at V came to 2 bases and at J to 7 bases, leaving 2 bases not matched to a gene. In DNA form, the CDR3 reads TGTGCCTGGAGTCCTAGCGGGGGAGAGCAGTACTTC. This codes for CAWSPSGGEQYF.

The chain couples TRBV30 to TRBJ2-1; no definite D call. The V end was cut by 3 bases, the J end by 5 bases, with 11 bases between. The V gene's germline CDR1 is GTSNPN and CDR2 SVGIG (reference sequence). The CDR3 loop spans 13 amino acids. The CDR3 protein is CAWSVRLDNEQFF. The CDR3 region has the DNA TGTGCCTGGAGCGTACGACTTGACAATGAGCAGTTCTTC.